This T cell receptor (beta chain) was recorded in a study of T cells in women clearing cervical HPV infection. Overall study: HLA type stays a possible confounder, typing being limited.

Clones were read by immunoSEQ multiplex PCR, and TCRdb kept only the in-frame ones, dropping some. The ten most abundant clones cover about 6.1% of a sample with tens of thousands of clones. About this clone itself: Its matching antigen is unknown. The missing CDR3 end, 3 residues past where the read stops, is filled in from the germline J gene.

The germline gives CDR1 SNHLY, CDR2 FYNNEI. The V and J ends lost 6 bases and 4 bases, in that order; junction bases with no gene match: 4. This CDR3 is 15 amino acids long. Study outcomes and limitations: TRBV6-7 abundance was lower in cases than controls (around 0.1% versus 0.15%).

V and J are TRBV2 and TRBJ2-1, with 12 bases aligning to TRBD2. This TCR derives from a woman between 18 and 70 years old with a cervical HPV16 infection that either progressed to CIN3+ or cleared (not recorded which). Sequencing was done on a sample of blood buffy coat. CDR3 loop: CASSATSGGYNEQFF. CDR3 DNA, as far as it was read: TGTGCCAGCAGCGCAACTAGCGGGGGGTACAATGAG.